This T cell receptor beta chain emerged from a study of CD8+ T cells in alopecia areata. As for the study in general: Each day, treated patients took oral tofacitinib twice, at 5 to 10 mg per dose. The study gave tofacitinib for 6 to 18 months, then 6 months off drug. Findings and caveats of the study: Lesional scalp, notably in alopecia totalis/universalis, had clonality above that of normal scalp.

After isolation, RNA underwent reverse transcription to generate cDNA as the sequencing template. Sequencing was performed with immunoSEQ multiplex PCR; in TCRdb, only in-frame clones are kept and a portion is missing. The sample contains some 120,000 clones, roughly 54% of which appear only once. Unmatched junction bases numbered 8, after V lost 3 bases and J lost 3 bases. The V gene's germline CDR1 is SGHTA and CDR2 FQGNSA. The CDR3 extends over 17 amino acids. A note on this clone: Its antigen is currently unknown.

This TCR was sampled from a human donor with alopecia areata. The sample in question was CD4+ T cells sorted from blood, obtained at week 0. V is TRBV7-2 and J is TRBJ2-4, with 10 bases fitting TRBD2. The CDR3 here is CASSFSGLADDKNIQYF. The CDR3 coding sequence is TGTGCCAGCAGCTTCTCTGGACTAGCGGATGACAAAAACATTCAGTACTTC.